Below are 32 T cell receptor beta chains sequenced from a single sample in a study of blood T cells in healthy people across ages. Next came a second PCR, run for about 6 to 12 cycles, which used a sample-barcoded 5' primer along with a J-beta primer mix. Using its own MiXCR run on the 5' RACE reads, TCRdb lists one record per CDR3 protein. Among about 1.8 million distinct CDR3 sequences listed, roughly 50% were seen once. The sequencing sample was made of blood. The source is a woman between 40 and 55 years old in good health.

The genes are TRBV6-5 and TRBJ1-2; a possible D gene is TRBD1 (6 bases). The CDR3 has 15 amino acids. Germline CDR1 reads MNHEY; CDR2 reads SVGAGI. The V end lost 2 bases, the J end lost 3 bases, and 13 bases lay between the germline ends. In DNA form, the CDR3 reads TGTGCCAGCAGTTACAACCCAGGGGCCGACTATGGCTACACCTTC. It specifies CASSYNPGADYGYTF.

Points on this clonotype: A read error may account for a junction end that differs from germline. This chain joins TRBV18 and TRBJ1-2; TRBD1 agrees at 7 bases. CDR1 is KGHSH, CDR2 LQKENI, per germline. This CDR3 has 12 amino acids. CDR3 nucleotide sequence: TGCGCCAGCAGCCCGGACAGGAATGGCTACACCTTC. This gives the protein CASSPDRNGYTF.

This clonotype was seen just once. The chain has TRBV27 and TRBJ1-5; 8 nucleotides align to TRBD1. The CDR3 extends over 15 amino acids. The V gene's germline CDR1 is MNHEY and CDR2 SMNVEV (reference sequence). The ends lost 1 base at V and 6 bases at J; junction bases unmatched: 5. CDR3 residues: CASSLFQGAGQPQHF. The CDR3 DNA is TGTGCCAGCAGTTTATTTCAGGGGGCAGGTCAGCCCCAGCATTTT.

Turning to this clonotype: One end of the junction varies from germline; a read error may be responsible. V gene TRBV6-5 combines with J gene TRBJ1-2; D ambiguous. The CDR3 loop spans 15 amino acids. CDR1 and CDR2 from the germline V gene are MNHEY and SVGAGI. The CDR3 coding sequence is TGTGCCAGCAGTCCGCTCCCGACGCGACCCTATGGTTACACCTTC. Amino acids: CASSPLPTRPYGYTF.

The chain uses TRBV15 and TRBJ2-3, with TRBD1 identical over 10 bases. Per the germline V gene, CDR1 is LNHNV and CDR2 is YYDKDF (reference sequence). CDR3 length: 16 residues. The V segment lost 2 bases and the J segment 2 bases; nucleotides outside the gene matches: 4. The DNA of the CDR3 is TGTGCCACCAGCAGATCGGACAGGGGGTTCACAGATACGCAGTATTTT. It encodes CATSRSDRGFTDTQYF.

The chain links TRBV12-5 to TRBJ1-2; no definite D call. Germline-derived CDR1 and CDR2 are LGHNT and FRNRAP. The V gene lost 9 bases and the J gene lost 0 bases, with 23 bases spanning the gap. The CDR3 covers 17 residues. CDR3 sequence reads: CARPSGHSLLSNYGYTF. DNA of the CDR3: TGTGCTAGACCGTCTGGGCATTCACTTTTATCTAACTATGGCTACACCTTC.

This chain joins TRBV5-1 and TRBJ2-3; D not resolved. This CDR3 comprises 13 residues. V was cut by 1 base and J by 3 bases, with 6 bases left in between. Germline CDR1 is SGHRS and CDR2 is YFSETQ. CDR3 nucleotide sequence: TGCGCCAGCAGCTTGATACCAACAGATACGCAGTATTTT. Translating gives CASSLIPTDTQYF.

This clonotype was detected a few times. The chain carries TRBV4-2 and TRBJ2-5, with D perhaps matching TRBD1 or TRBD2 (5 bases each). The germline V gene has CDR1 LGHNA and CDR2 YNFKEQ. The CDR3 extends over 15 amino acids. V was trimmed by 4 bases and J by 4 bases, leaving 16 bases between them. The CDR3 sequence is CASSPRQLGRETQYF. In DNA, the CDR3 is TGTGCCAGCAGCCCCCGACAGTTAGGGAGAGAGACCCAGTACTTC.

This clonotype was observed a few times. V gene TRBV7-9 combines with J gene TRBJ2-7; D gene unclear. The germline V gene encodes CDR1 SEHNR and CDR2 FQNEAQ (reference sequence). The CDR3 sequence is 14 residues long. The ends were cut back, 5 bases at V and 5 bases at J, with 16 bases in the middle. CDR3 bases: TGTGCCAGCAGCCCTCGGTCGGCAAACGACGAGCAGTACTTC. It translates to CASSPRSANDEQYF.

The V and J genes are TRBV6-2 or TRBV6-3 and TRBJ2-1; D gene unclear. This CDR3 is built from 12 residues. Germline assignment: CDR1 MNHEY and CDR2 SVGEGT. V was shortened by 5 bases and J by 6 bases, with 8 bases between the two germline ends. CDR3 bases: TGTGCCAGCAGTCAAACTCTCAATGAGCAGTTCTTC. This encodes CASSQTLNEQFF.

The chain recombines TRBV3-1 with TRBJ2-1; D perhaps matches TRBD2 (6 bases). The DNA end favors TRBJ2-7, so the J call may be wrong. CDR3 length: 15 amino acids. Germline values: CDR1 LGHDT, CDR2 YNNKEL (reference sequence). The CDR3 reads CASSQGGRLYNEQYF. Here the CDR3 DNA reads TGTGCCAGCAGCCAAGGAGGGAGGCTCTACAATGAGCAGTACTTC.

There are many counts of this clonotype. This sequence joins TRBV12-3 or TRBV12-4 and TRBJ2-7; D is ambiguous. Trimming left V 1 base short and J 0 bases short, with 7 bases between. CDR3 length: 14 amino acids. This CDR3 reads CASSLGTASYEQYF. CDR3 DNA: TGTGCCAGCAGTTTAGGGACGGCCTCCTACGAGCAGTACTTC.

This chain uses TRBV11-2 with TRBJ2-4; D not certain. Judging by the DNA end, TRBJ2-5 fits better; the J call may be wrong. The CDR3 contains 16 residues. From germline, CDR1 is SGHAT and CDR2 FQNNGV. The CDR3 DNA follows: TGTGCCAGCAGCTTTAGGAATGGCTACGACCAAGAGACCCAGTACTTC. As protein: CASSFRNGYDQETQYF.

This clonotype showed up just a few times. The gene calls are TRBV5-1 and TRBJ1-6; unclear D gene. V gave up 4 bases and J gave up 5 bases, with 16 bases separating them. The CDR3 totals 16 residues. The germline CDR1 and CDR2 sequences are SGHRS and YFSETQ. CDR3 DNA: TGCGCCAGCAGCCCCAATGTCGGGGTCAATAATTCACCCCTCCACTTT. Translated, it gives CASSPNVGVNNSPLHF.

This chain links TRBV6-5 with TRBJ2-5, with TRBD1 matching 10 bases. CDR3 length equals 14 residues. With 2 bases clipped from V and 5 bases from J, the junction kept 2 bases outside the gene matches. CDR1 and CDR2 from the germline V gene are MNHEY and SVGAGI. The CDR3 loop is CASSYGTGAETQYF. CDR3 DNA sequence: TGTGCCAGCAGTTACGGGACAGGGGCGGAGACCCAGTACTTC.

This clonotype was seen more than once but under ten times. The rearrangement links TRBV29-1 to TRBJ2-1; TRBD1 matches 11 bases. This CDR3 region has 14 residues. V was clipped by 4 bases and J by 7 bases; unmatched bases: 6. From germline, CDR1 is SQVTM and CDR2 ANQGSEA. The CDR3 loop is CSVGVGQGANEQFF. Written as DNA, the CDR3 is TGCAGCGTTGGGGTAGGACAGGGGGCTAATGAGCAGTTCTTC.

The genes are TRBV7-9 and TRBJ2-1; D call uncertain. CDR1 is SEHNR and CDR2 is FQNEAQ in the germline V gene (reference sequence). Trimming left V 7 bases short and J 7 bases short, with 8 bases between. The CDR3 spans 11 residues. The CDR3 loop is CASTYTNEQFF. The CDR3 DNA reads as TGTGCCAGCACCTATACTAATGAGCAGTTCTTC.

The chain employs TRBV6-5 and TRBJ2-3, with D possibly being TRBD1 (7 bases). CDR3 length: 16 residues. Germline V CDR1 and CDR2: MNHEY, SVGAGI. Between the trimmed V and J ends, which lost 4 bases and 2 bases, there was a span of 16 bases. The CDR3 loop reads CASSSAQGGFTDTQYF. DNA for the CDR3: TGTGCCAGCAGTTCCGCTCAGGGGGGATTCACAGATACGCAGTATTTT.

This clonotype was detected a few times. The chain is built from TRBV6-2 or TRBV6-3 and TRBJ2-7, with a weak D call TRBD2 (6 bases). Germline V CDR1 and CDR2: MNHEY, SVGEGT. V was clipped by 6 bases and J by 3 bases, with 12 bases between them. This CDR3 region has 13 residues. This chain's CDR3 is CASRGGNDYEQYF. Written as DNA, the CDR3 is TGTGCCAGCAGGGGCGGGAACGACTACGAGCAGTACTTC.

This clonotype occurred once. The chain joins TRBV9 to TRBJ1-1; D is ambiguous. The length of the CDR3 is 15 residues. Trimming stripped 0 bases from V and 0 bases from J, with 9 bases between. Germline loops: CDR1 SGDLS, CDR2 YYNGEE. CDR3 sequence reads: CASSVEAQMNTEAFF. CDR3 DNA sequence: TGTGCCAGCAGCGTAGAGGCCCAAATGAACACTGAAGCTTTCTTT.

This clonotype was counted only a few times. The J gene is TRBJ2-7, the V gene TRBV25-1; no reliable D call. Germline V gene lookup returns CDR1 MGHDK and CDR2 SYGVNS. V was clipped by 1 base and J by 3 bases, with 13 bases between them. The CDR3 contains 15 residues. The CDR3 DNA sequence: TGTGCCAGCAGTGAATTTTCAGGTAGACGCTACGAGCAGTACTTC. Translation: CASSEFSGRRYEQYF.

The V and J genes are TRBV5-5 and TRBJ2-5; 8 positions match TRBD2. The CDR3 has 15 residues. The germline CDR1 and CDR2 sequences are SGHKS and YYEKEE (reference sequence). The V gene end was trimmed by 3 bases and the J gene end by 4 bases; junction bases not matched to a gene: 8. CDR3 sequence reads: CASSSGRAGVETQYF. Written as DNA, the CDR3 is TGTGCCAGCAGCTCAGGACGAGCGGGGGTAGAGACCCAGTACTTC.

The rearrangement links TRBV18 to TRBJ2-5; unclear D gene. The CDR3 runs 14 residues. The V end was cut by 2 bases, the J end by 0 bases, with 7 bases between. Germline loops: CDR1 KGHSH, CDR2 LQKENI. This CDR3 is CASSPGLNQETQYF. The CDR3 DNA reads as TGTGCCAGCTCACCAGGGCTAAACCAAGAGACCCAGTACTTC. The variable domain in full, with the rest retrieved from reference TRBV18 and TRBJ2-5, is NAGVMQNPRHLVRRRGQEARLRCSPMKGHSHVYWYRQLPEEGLKFMVYLQKENIIDESGMPKERFSAEFPKEGPSILRIQQVVRGDSAAYFCASSPGLNQETQYFGPGTRLLVL.

This chain links TRBV6-5 with TRBJ1-4, with no clear D. The CDR3 is 14 amino acids. Germline V gives CDR1 MNHEY, CDR2 SVGAGI. Trimming took off 2 bases at V and 7 bases at J, with 11 bases between the two ends. The CDR3 region has the DNA TGTGCCAGCAGTTACCAAGGGATCCGTGAAAAACTGTTTTTT. Translating gives CASSYQGIREKLFF.

This clonotype was seen more than once but under ten times. J is TRBJ2-3 and V is TRBV4-3; tentative D call: TRBD1 (5 bases). Trimming took off 1 base at V and 0 bases at J, with 17 bases between the two ends. The CDR3 loop spans 18 amino acids. Germline V lookup: CDR1 LGHNA, CDR2 YSLEER. The CDR3 DNA reads TGCGCCAGCAGCCAAGCCGACGGTGGGGCACTTAGCACAGATACGCAGTATTTT. Encoded protein: CASSQADGGALSTDTQYF.

The genes are TRBV4-3 and TRBJ2-4; TRBD1 is a possible D gene (5 bases). Germline loops: CDR1 LGHNA, CDR2 YSLEER. Between the trimmed V and J ends, which lost 0 bases and 7 bases, there was a span of 13 bases. The CDR3 has 15 amino acids. CDR3 loop: CASSQDGQGLNIQYF. The CDR3, as DNA: TGCGCCAGCAGCCAAGATGGGCAGGGTCTCAACATTCAGTACTTC.

The V call is TRBV29-1, the J call TRBJ2-5; D ambiguous. Germline assignment: CDR1 SQVTM and CDR2 ANQGSEA. This CDR3 is built from 15 residues. Trimming cost V 4 bases and J 1 base, with 16 bases left between them. CDR3: CSVGVNGFLQETQYF. The CDR3 DNA reads TGCAGCGTTGGGGTAAACGGCTTCCTCCAAGAGACCCAGTACTTC.

The rearrangement uses TRBV11-2 and TRBJ2-5; D not certain. The CDR3 has 16 amino acids. Per the germline V gene, CDR1 is SGHAT and CDR2 is FQNNGV. Trimming cost V 0 bases and J 11 bases, with 22 bases left between them. The CDR3 here is CASSLDHLTVYNEQYF. CDR3 nucleotide sequence: TGTGCCAGCAGCTTAGATCATTTAACGGTATACAATGAGCAGTACTTC.

Here the CDR3 reads CASSQALGLAGTTDTQYF. In nucleotides, the CDR3 is TGCGCCAGCAGCCAGGCCCTGGGACTAGCGGGAACCACAGATACGCAGTATTTT. The V gene is TRBV4-3, the J gene TRBJ2-3; TRBD2 matches 13 bases. The germline gives CDR1 LGHNA, CDR2 YSLEER. This CDR3 spans 18 amino acids. V lost 3 bases and J lost 2; bases outside the gene matches: 8.

This clonotype was recorded at least ten times. V gene TRBV20-1 combines with J gene TRBJ2-5, with TRBD2 as a possible D gene (6 bases). Germline CDR1 and CDR2: DFQATT and SNEGSKA (reference sequence). The CDR3 runs to 15 residues. The V and J ends lost 7 bases and 5 bases respectively, with 23 bases between them. Here the CDR3 DNA reads TGCAGTGTTGGGAGGCCGACGCCAGAGGGGGAGACCCAGTACTTC. Its translation is CSVGRPTPEGETQYF.

The rearrangement joins TRBV20-1 to TRBJ2-4, with D perhaps matching TRBD1 (7 bases). Trimming removed 8 bases from V and 6 bases from J, with 20 bases in between. CDR1 is DFQATT, CDR2 SNEGSKA, per germline (reference sequence). CDR3 length: 14 residues. CDR3 region: CSPTRGEKTNIQYF. CDR3 nucleotides: TGCAGTCCCACCAGGGGGGAGAAGACAAACATTCAGTACTTC.

Note on this clonotype: One end of the junction varies from germline; a read error may be responsible. V and J are TRBV20-1 and TRBJ2-3; D may be TRBD2 (5 bases). This CDR3 is 11 amino acids long. Germline assignment: CDR1 DFQATT and CDR2 SNEGSKA (reference sequence). CDR3 region: CSARFGDTRYF. The CDR3 DNA is TGCAGTGCTAGATTCGGGGATACGCGGTATTTT.